These 5 T cell receptor beta chains came from one sample sequenced in a study of naive and memory T cell subsets. Two oligonucleotides, mixed equimolar, formed the beta constant-region primer covering TRBC1 and TRBC2. One entry per CDR3 protein results from TCRdb running MiXCR on the UMI-ligation and nested PCR reads. The data hold roughly 40,000 distinct CDR3 sequences, with 13% observed a single time. Sequenced material: effector memory CD4+ T cells from blood. Subset reported: effector memory, CD45RA- CD27-. Receptors originate from a human donor in good health.

This clonotype was observed a few times. Possible read error: a much larger clone is one base away. The chain has TRBV9 and TRBJ2-3; D unresolved. V lost 1 base and J lost 6, with 15 bases in between. The CDR3 consists of 15 residues. The germline V gene encodes CDR1 SGDLS and CDR2 YYNGEE. CDR3 loop: CASSVKWSVRDTQYF. CDR3 DNA: TGTGCCAGCAGCGTAAAGTGGAGCGTCAGGGATACGCAGTATTTT.

This clonotype was found a few times. The chain is built from TRBV5-3 and TRBJ2-1; D may be TRBD1 (5 bases). TRBV5-3 is an ORF for which the function is uncertain. V lost 8 bases, J lost 4 bases, and 16 bases lay in between. CDR3 length: 14 amino acids. CDR3 region: CASPGNPFYNEQFF. In DNA, the CDR3 is TGTGCCAGCCCAGGGAACCCCTTTTACAATGAGCAGTTCTTC.

The sample holds many counts of this clonotype. The rearrangement links TRBV29-1 to TRBJ1-2; 10 positions agree with TRBD1. The CDR3 totals 12 residues. The V gene end was trimmed by 6 bases and the J gene end by 12 bases; junction bases not matched to a gene: 10. Germline V gene lookup returns CDR1 SQVTM and CDR2 ANQGSEA. CDR3 sequence reads: CSVPTGGEANTF. DNA for the CDR3: TGCAGCGTCCCGACAGGGGGCGAGGCGAACACCTTC.

This clonotype came up a few times. The chain recombines TRBV10-3 with TRBJ1-5; possible D gene TRBD1, 5 bases. In germline, CDR1 is ENHRY, CDR2 SYGVKD. Trimming shortened V by 10 bases and J by 8 bases, and 18 bases separated the two germline ends. The CDR3 runs to 13 residues. The CDR3 DNA sequence: TGTGCCACCGGGGGACGCGAGCGAGAGCCCCAGCATTTT. It specifies CATGGREREPQHF.

This sequence joins TRBV2 and TRBJ1-5, with 8 nucleotides matching TRBD1. This CDR3 has 16 residues. V trimming: 5 bases; J trimming: 3 bases; junction bases outside the gene matches: 9. Germline CDR1 SNHLY, CDR2 FYNNEI. CDR3 in amino acids: CASSLSGTGNNQPQHF. As DNA, the CDR3 is TGTGCCAGCAGTCTTTCCGGGACAGGCAACAATCAGCCCCAGCATTTT.